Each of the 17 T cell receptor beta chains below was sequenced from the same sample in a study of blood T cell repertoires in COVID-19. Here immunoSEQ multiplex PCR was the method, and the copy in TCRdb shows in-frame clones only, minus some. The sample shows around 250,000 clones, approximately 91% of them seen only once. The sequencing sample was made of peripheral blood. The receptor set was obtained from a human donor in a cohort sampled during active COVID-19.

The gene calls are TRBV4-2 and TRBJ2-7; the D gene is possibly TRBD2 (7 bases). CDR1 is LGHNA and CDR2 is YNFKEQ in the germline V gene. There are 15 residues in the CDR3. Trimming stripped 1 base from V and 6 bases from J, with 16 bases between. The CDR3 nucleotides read TGTGCCAGCAGCCAAGGCGAGGGGGGGCTCGTCGAGCAGTACTTC. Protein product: CASSQGEGGLVEQYF.

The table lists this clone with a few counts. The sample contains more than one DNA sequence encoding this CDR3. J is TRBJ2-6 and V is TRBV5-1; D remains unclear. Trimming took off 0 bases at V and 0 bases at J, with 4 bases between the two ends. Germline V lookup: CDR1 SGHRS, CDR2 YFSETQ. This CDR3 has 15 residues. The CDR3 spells CASSLDSSGANVLTF. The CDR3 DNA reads TGCGCCAGCAGCTTGGACAGCTCTGGGGCCAACGTCCTGACTTTC.

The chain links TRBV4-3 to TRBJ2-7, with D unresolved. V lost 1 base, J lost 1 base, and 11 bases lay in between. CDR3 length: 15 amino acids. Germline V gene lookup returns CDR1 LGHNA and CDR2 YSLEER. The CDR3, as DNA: TGCGCCAGCAGCCAAGGGATAGCTCGGTCCTACGAGCAGTACTTC. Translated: CASSQGIARSYEQYF.

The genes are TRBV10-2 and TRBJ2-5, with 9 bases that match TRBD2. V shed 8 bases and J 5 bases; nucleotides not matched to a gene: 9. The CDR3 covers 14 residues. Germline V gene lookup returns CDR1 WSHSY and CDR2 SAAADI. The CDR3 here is CASGKAGGVETQYF. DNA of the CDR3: TGCGCCAGCGGGAAGGCGGGGGGGGTGGAGACCCAGTACTTC.

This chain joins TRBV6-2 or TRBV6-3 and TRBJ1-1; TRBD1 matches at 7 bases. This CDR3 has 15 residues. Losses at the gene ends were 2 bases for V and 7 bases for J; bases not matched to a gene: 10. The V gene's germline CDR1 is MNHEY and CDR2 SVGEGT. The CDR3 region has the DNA TGTGCCAGCAGTTACCTTTCTCCGGGACAGCTTGAAGCTTTCTTT. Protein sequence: CASSYLSPGQLEAFF.

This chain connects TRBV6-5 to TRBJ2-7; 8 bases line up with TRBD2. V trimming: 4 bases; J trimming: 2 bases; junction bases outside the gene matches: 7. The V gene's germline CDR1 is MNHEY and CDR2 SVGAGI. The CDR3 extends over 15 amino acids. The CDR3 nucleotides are TGTGCCAGCAGTTCCCTGACTAGCGCACCCTACGAGCAGTACTTC. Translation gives CASSSLTSAPYEQYF.

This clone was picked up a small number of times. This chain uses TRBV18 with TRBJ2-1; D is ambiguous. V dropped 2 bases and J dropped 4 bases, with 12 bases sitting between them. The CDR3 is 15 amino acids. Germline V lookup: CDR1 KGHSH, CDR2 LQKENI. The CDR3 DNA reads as TGTGCCAGCTCACCAGATAACGGAGAATACAATGAGCAGTTCTTC. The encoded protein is CASSPDNGEYNEQFF.

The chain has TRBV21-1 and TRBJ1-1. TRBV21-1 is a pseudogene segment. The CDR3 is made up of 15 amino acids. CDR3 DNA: TGTGCCAGCAGCAAAAAGCGACCGATGAACACTGAAGCTTTCTTT. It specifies CASSKKRPMNTEAFF.

CDR3 residues: CAWSTVSYEQYF. CDR3 in DNA: TGTGCCTGGAGCACAGTCTCCTACGAGCAGTACTTC. This rearrangement joins TRBV30 to TRBJ2-7; D remains unclear. V gave up 3 bases and J gave up 0 bases, with 6 bases separating them. Germline V gene sequence: CDR1 GTSNPN, CDR2 SVGIG (reference sequence). The CDR3 totals 12 residues.

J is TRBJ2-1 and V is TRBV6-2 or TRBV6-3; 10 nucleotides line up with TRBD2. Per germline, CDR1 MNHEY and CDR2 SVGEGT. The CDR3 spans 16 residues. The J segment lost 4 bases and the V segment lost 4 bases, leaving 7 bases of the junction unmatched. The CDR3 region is CASSSLAGRSYNEQFF. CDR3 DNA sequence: TGTGCCAGCAGTTCACTAGCGGGAAGATCGTACAATGAGCAGTTCTTC.

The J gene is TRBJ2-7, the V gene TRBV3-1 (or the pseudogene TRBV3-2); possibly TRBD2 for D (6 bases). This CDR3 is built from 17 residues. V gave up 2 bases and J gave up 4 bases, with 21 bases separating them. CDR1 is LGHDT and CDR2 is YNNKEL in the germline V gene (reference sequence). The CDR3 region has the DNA TGTGCCAGCAGCCAAAAGTATTCTAGCGCCAGTGTGTACGAGCAGTACTTC. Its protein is CASSQKYSSASVYEQYF.

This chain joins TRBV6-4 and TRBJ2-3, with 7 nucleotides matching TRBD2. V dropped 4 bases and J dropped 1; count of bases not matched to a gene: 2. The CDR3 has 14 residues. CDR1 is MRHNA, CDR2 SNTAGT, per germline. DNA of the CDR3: TGTGCCAGCAGTGTCCTAGCGGGCACAGATACGCAGTATTTT. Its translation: CASSVLAGTDTQYF.

The CDR3 DNA is TGTGCCAGCAGTTACTTCCTGGGGCCCGGGGAGCTGTTTTTT. This gives the protein CASSYFLGPGELFF. The J gene is TRBJ2-2, the V gene TRBV3-1 (or the pseudogene TRBV3-2); weak D call: TRBD1 (5 bases). The CDR3 is 14 residues long. Germline V gives CDR1 LGHDT, CDR2 YNNKEL (reference sequence). The germline V and J ends were trimmed by 6 bases and 6 bases, with 14 bases remaining between them.

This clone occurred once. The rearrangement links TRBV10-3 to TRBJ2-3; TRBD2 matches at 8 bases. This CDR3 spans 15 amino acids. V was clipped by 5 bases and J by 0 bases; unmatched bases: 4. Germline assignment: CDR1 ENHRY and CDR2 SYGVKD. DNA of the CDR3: TGTGCCATCAGTATCTCTAGCGGGAGCACAGATACGCAGTATTTT. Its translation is CAISISSGSTDTQYF.

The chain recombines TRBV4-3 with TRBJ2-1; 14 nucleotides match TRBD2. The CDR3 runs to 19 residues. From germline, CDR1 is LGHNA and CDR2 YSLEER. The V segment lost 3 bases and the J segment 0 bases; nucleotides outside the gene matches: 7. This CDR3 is CASSHPGLAGGRSYNEQFF. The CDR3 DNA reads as TGCGCCAGCAGCCATCCCGGACTAGCGGGGGGCCGCTCCTACAATGAGCAGTTCTTC.

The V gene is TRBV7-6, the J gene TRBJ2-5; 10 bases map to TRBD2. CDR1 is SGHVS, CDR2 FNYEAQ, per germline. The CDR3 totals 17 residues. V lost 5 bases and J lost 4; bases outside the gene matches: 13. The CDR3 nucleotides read TGTGCCAGCAGCCTGGAAGCGGGGGGGCCGGGGAGAGAGACCCAGTACTTC. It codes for CASSLEAGGPGRETQYF.

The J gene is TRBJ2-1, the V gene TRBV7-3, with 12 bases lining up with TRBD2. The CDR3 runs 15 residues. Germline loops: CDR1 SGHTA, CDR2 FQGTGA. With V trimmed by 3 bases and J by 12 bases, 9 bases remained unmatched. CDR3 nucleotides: TGTGCCAGCAGCTTGACTAGCGGGAGTTTGTTAGGGCAGTTCTTC. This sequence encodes CASSLTSGSLLGQFF.